Shown below are 23 T cell receptor beta chains from a single sample sequenced in a study of graft-versus-host responses after intestinal transplantation. Some clones are missing from TCRdb's copy, which holds only in-frame ones; the method was immunoSEQ multiplex PCR. The data contain about 99,000 clones, 80% to 95% of them singletons. Antigen specificity for these receptors is unknown. Sequencing used unstimulated CD8+ T cells sorted from spleen or lymph node cells, obtained before intestinal transplant. These TCRs come from a human donor who received an intestinal transplant.

This clone is a singleton in its sample. The chain couples TRBV10-3 to TRBJ2-1, with TRBD1 matching over 7 bases. V lost 5 bases and J lost 8; bases outside the gene matches: 3. Germline V gene data show CDR1 as ENHRY and CDR2 as SYGVKD. The CDR3 has 12 residues. The CDR3 coding sequence is TGTGCCATCAGTCCGCAGGGGGATGAGCAGTTCTTC. The encoded protein is CAISPQGDEQFF.

The genes are TRBV29-1 and TRBJ2-1; D gene ambiguous. Germline V CDR1 and CDR2: SQVTM, ANQGSEA. The CDR3 has 11 residues. The V and J ends lost 0 bases and 9 bases respectively, with 6 bases between them. The CDR3 coding sequence is TGCAGCGTTGAAGAGCTGCGTGAGCAGTTCTTC. This sequence encodes CSVEELREQFF.

Details on this clone: The germline gene is not matched at one end of the junction; a read error may be the cause. The rearrangement uses TRBV9 and TRBJ2-5; D gene unclear. Germline V gene data show CDR1 as SGDLS and CDR2 as YYNGEE. This CDR3 is 14 amino acids long. The CDR3 DNA reads as TGTGCCAGCAGCGTCTCCGGGCCCCAAGGGACCCAGTACTTC. It translates to CASSVSGPQGTQYF.

In its sample, this clone was seen once. The chain has TRBV9 and TRBJ2-3; TRBD2 matches 8 bases. Per germline, CDR1 SGDLS and CDR2 YYNGEE. This CDR3 is 16 amino acids long. The J segment lost 2 bases and the V segment lost 4 bases, leaving 9 bases of the junction unmatched. CDR3 residues: CASSLVPAGDTDTQYF. The CDR3 DNA reads as TGTGCCAGCAGCCTGGTGCCAGCGGGGGACACAGATACGCAGTATTTT.

The chain has TRBV5-1 and TRBJ1-5; 9 bases are a match to TRBD1. V lost 5 bases, J lost 3 bases, and 6 bases stayed unmatched. The CDR3 has 15 amino acids. The germline gives CDR1 SGHRS, CDR2 YFSETQ. CDR3 residues: CASSQTGGDNQPQHF. CDR3 in DNA: TGCGCCAGCAGTCAGACAGGGGGAGACAATCAGCCCCAGCATTTT.

V and J are TRBV7-3 and TRBJ1-1; the D gene is possibly TRBD1 (5 bases). The germline V and J ends were trimmed by 4 bases and 3 bases, with 12 bases remaining between them. Looked up from germline, CDR1 is SGHTA and CDR2 is FQGTGA. This CDR3 region has 14 residues. This CDR3 reads CASSSGPRDTEAFF. The CDR3 bases are TGTGCCAGCAGCTCGGGACCGCGGGACACTGAAGCTTTCTTT. Complete variable domain (other parts from reference TRBV7-3 and TRBJ1-1): GAGVSQTPSNKVTEKGKYVELRCDPISGHTALYWYRQSLGQGPEFLIYFQGTGAADDSGLPNDRFFAVRPEGSVSTLKIQRTERGDSAVYLCASSSGPRDTEAFFGQGTRLTVV.

The chain links TRBV18 to TRBJ2-5; D is perhaps TRBD1 (5 bases). The J call is uncertain, as TRBJ2-7 better fits the DNA end. In germline, CDR1 is KGHSH, CDR2 LQKENI. The CDR3 runs to 16 residues. This CDR3 is CASSPPEGVPTYEQYF. The CDR3 DNA follows: TGTGCCAGCTCACCACCGGAAGGGGTGCCAACCTACGAGCAGTACTTC.

The chain has TRBV4-1 and TRBJ1-1; D is unresolved. Germline V lookup: CDR1 MGHRA, CDR2 YSYEKL. This CDR3 has 15 amino acids. V was trimmed by 0 bases and J by 0 bases, leaving 8 bases between them. CDR3 nucleotides: TGCGCCAGCAGCCAAGAGGAGTACATGAACACTGAAGCTTTCTTT. Amino acid sequence: CASSQEEYMNTEAFF.

J is TRBJ2-7 and V is TRBV7-9; 7 bases are shared with TRBD1. The CDR3 runs 14 residues. The V gene's germline CDR1 is SEHNR and CDR2 FQNEAQ (reference sequence). The J segment lost 2 bases and the V segment lost 5 bases, leaving 6 bases of the junction unmatched. The chain's CDR3 is CASSHRDSPYEQYF. For the CDR3, the DNA is TGTGCCAGCAGCCACCGGGACAGTCCCTACGAGCAGTACTTC.

The V and J genes are TRBV5-1 and TRBJ1-1; tentatively, D is TRBD1 (6 bases). Germline V lookup: CDR1 SGHRS, CDR2 YFSETQ. This CDR3 has 14 residues. Trimming cost V 7 bases and J 5 bases, with 18 bases left between them. CDR3 sequence (DNA): TGCGCCAGCTCCAGCGGAGGGGGAGGTACTGAAGCTTTCTTT. Protein product: CASSSGGGGTEAFF.

The V gene is TRBV19, the J gene TRBJ1-2; no definite D call. Germline CDR1 and CDR2: LNHDA and SQIVND (reference sequence). The V end was cut by 5 bases, the J end by 2 bases, with 6 bases between. This CDR3 comprises 12 residues. CDR3 residues: CASSPTNYGYTF. The CDR3 region has the DNA TGTGCCAGTAGTCCTACCAACTATGGCTACACCTTC.

Only a few counts were recorded for this clone. This CDR3 reads CATQSMGHEQFF. In DNA, the CDR3 is TGCGCCACCCAGTCCATGGGACATGAGCAGTTCTTC. The chain has TRBV4-1 and TRBJ2-1; D might be TRBD1 or TRBD2, each matching 5 bases. V lost 10 bases to trimming and J lost 8 bases, with 15 bases between them. This CDR3 spans 12 amino acids. Per the germline V gene, CDR1 is MGHRA and CDR2 is YSYEKL.

J is TRBJ1-1 and V is TRBV7-9, with D uncertain. This CDR3 has 14 amino acids. V lost 1 base and J 3 bases, leaving 9 bases between the germline ends. Germline V CDR1 and CDR2: SEHNR, FQNEAQ (reference sequence). CDR3 nucleotides: TGTGCCAGCAGCTTAGATGGTTGGGACACTGAAGCTTTCTTT. Translated: CASSLDGWDTEAFF.

This chain links TRBV19 with TRBJ2-7, with D possibly TRBD1 on 5 matching bases. CDR1 is LNHDA, CDR2 SQIVND, per germline (reference sequence). The CDR3 sequence is 14 residues long. The ends were cut back, 1 base at V and 0 bases at J, with 7 bases in the middle. The DNA for the CDR3 is TGTGCCAGTAGTATAGGAGGACACTCCTACGAGCAGTACTTC. It codes for CASSIGGHSYEQYF.

The V gene is TRBV19, the J gene TRBJ2-7, with TRBD1 matching 9 bases. The CDR3 length is 15 residues. Trimming cost V 4 bases and J 3 bases; bases outside gene matches: 7. Germline V CDR1 and CDR2: LNHDA, SQIVND (reference sequence). This CDR3 reads CASSSGQGTYYEQYF. The CDR3 coding sequence is TGTGCCAGTAGTAGCGGACAGGGGACGTACTACGAGCAGTACTTC.

V usage is TRBV11-2 and J usage is TRBJ2-7, with TRBD1 as a possible D gene (6 bases). The CDR3 has 16 amino acids. The V end lost 4 bases, the J end lost 2 bases, and 18 bases lay between the germline ends. Germline V gives CDR1 SGHAT, CDR2 FQNNGV. As DNA, the CDR3 is TGTGCCAGCAGCTCCTATGTTCCGGGACAAGCCTACGAGCAGTACTTC. The encoded protein is CASSSYVPGQAYEQYF. The full variable domain, rest sourced from reference TRBV11-2 and TRBJ2-7, is EAGVAQSPRYKIIEKRQSVAFWCNPISGHATLYWYQQILGQGPKLLIQFQNNGVVDDSQLPKDRFSAERLKGVDSTLKIQPAKLEDSAVYLCASSSYVPGQAYEQYFGPGTRLTVT.

The V and J genes are TRBV18 and TRBJ2-3, with 11 nucleotides matching TRBD1. The J segment lost 4 bases and the V segment lost 4 bases, leaving 13 bases of the junction unmatched. CDR1 is KGHSH, CDR2 LQKENI, per germline. The CDR3 totals 18 residues. CDR3 bases: TGTGCCAGCTCACTAACTCCGGGGCGGACAGGGGGCCCAGATACGCAGTATTTT. Protein sequence: CASSLTPGRTGGPDTQYF.

The genes are TRBV27 and TRBJ2-3, with 16 bases aligning to TRBD2. V lost 6 bases and J lost 3; bases outside the gene matches: 6. This CDR3 region has 17 residues. The V gene's germline CDR1 is MNHEY and CDR2 SMNVEV (reference sequence). The CDR3 DNA follows: TGTGCCAGCAGCATAGGGACTAGCGGGGGGGCGACAGATACGCAGTATTTT. Translation: CASSIGTSGGATDTQYF.

This chain joins TRBV6-1 and TRBJ1-5; TRBD1 might be the D (5 bases). This CDR3 region has 14 residues. The germline gives CDR1 MNHNS, CDR2 SASEGT. V shed 10 bases and J shed 6 bases, with 19 bases lying between them. The DNA for the CDR3 is TGTGCCATCAACTCAGGGACCCCCAGTCAGCCCCAGCATTTT. It yields the protein CAINSGTPSQPQHF.

CDR3: CASSRQNTEAFF. CDR3 DNA: TGTGCCAGCAGTCGACAGAACACTGAAGCTTTCTTT. V gene TRBV6-1 combines with J gene TRBJ1-1, with unresolved D. Germline loops: CDR1 MNHNS, CDR2 SASEGT. Trimming left V 5 bases short and J 1 base short, with 5 bases between. The CDR3 is 12 amino acids.

The chain joins TRBV27 to TRBJ1-1; the match to TRBD1 covers 7 bases. CDR3 size: 14 residues. Germline lookup yields CDR1 MNHEY and CDR2 SMNVEV (reference sequence). V was pared by 6 bases and J by 1 base, with 5 bases of the junction left unmatched. The CDR3 DNA sequence: TGTGCCAGCAGATACAGGGGAGAGAACACTGAAGCTTTCTTT. As protein: CASRYRGENTEAFF.

The gene calls are TRBV4-2 and TRBJ1-2; maybe TRBD1 (6 bases). V shed 0 bases and J shed 4 bases, with 18 bases lying between them. CDR1 and CDR2 (germline): LGHNA, YNFKEQ. The CDR3 is made up of 17 amino acids. CDR3 sequence (DNA): TGTGCCAGCAGCCAAGAGGGGGCAGGGGCTACGACCTATGGCTACACCTTC. It specifies CASSQEGAGATTYGYTF.

This chain uses TRBV7-9 with TRBJ1-2; D gene ambiguous. Trimming stripped 5 bases from V and 2 bases from J, with 12 bases between. The CDR3 totals 14 residues. Looked up from germline, CDR1 is SEHNR and CDR2 is FQNEAQ (reference sequence). Written as DNA, the CDR3 is TGTGCCAGCAGCCCTCGGACCGAGAACTATGGCTACACCTTC. Translated: CASSPRTENYGYTF.